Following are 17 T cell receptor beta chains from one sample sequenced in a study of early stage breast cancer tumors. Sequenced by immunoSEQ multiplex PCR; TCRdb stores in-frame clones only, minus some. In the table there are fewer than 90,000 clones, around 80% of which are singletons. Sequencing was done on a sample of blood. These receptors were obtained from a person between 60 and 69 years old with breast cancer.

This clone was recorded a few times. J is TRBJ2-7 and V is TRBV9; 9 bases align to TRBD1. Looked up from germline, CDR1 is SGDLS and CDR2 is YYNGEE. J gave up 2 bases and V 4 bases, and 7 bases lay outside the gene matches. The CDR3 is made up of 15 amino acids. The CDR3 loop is CASSSSGTGPYEQYF. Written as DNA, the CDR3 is TGTGCCAGCAGCTCCTCCGGGACAGGGCCCTACGAGCAGTACTTC.

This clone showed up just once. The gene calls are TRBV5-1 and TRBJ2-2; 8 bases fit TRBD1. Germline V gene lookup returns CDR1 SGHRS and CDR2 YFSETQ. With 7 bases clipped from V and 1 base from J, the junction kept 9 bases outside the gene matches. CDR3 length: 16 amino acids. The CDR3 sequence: CASSHGQGLNTGELFF. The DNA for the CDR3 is TGCGCCAGCTCCCACGGACAGGGCCTGAACACCGGGGAGCTGTTTTTT.

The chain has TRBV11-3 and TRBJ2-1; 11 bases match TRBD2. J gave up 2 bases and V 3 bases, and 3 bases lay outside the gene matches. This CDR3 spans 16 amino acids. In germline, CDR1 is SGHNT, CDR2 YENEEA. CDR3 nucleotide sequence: TGTGCCAGCAGCTTGGGGACTAGCGGTACCTACAATGAGCAGTTCTTC. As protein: CASSLGTSGTYNEQFF.

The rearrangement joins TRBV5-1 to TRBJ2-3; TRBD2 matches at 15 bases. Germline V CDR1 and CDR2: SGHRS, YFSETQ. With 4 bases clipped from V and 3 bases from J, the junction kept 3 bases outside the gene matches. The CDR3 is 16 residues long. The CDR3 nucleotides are TGCGCCAGCAGCGCTGGACTAGCGGGAGGGACAGATACGCAGTATTTT. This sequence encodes CASSAGLAGGTDTQYF.

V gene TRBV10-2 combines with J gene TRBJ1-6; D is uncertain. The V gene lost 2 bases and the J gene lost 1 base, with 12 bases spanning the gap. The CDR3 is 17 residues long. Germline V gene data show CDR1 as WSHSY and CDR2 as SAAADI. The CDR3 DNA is TGCGCCAGCAGTGAGACGGGAGGGAGATCCTATAATTCACCCCTCCACTTT. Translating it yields CASSETGGRSYNSPLHF.

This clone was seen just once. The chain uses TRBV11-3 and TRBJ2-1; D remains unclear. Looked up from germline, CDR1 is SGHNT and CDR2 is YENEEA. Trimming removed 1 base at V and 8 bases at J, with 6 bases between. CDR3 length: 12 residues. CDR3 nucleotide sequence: TGTGCCAGCAGCTTAGTCGACGATGAGCAGTTCTTC. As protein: CASSLVDDEQFF.

The DNA of the CDR3 is TGTGCCAGCGTAGTAGGGCGTGGCGAGACCCAGTACTTC. Translation: CASVVGRGETQYF. The chain links TRBV7-9 to TRBJ2-5; D gene ambiguous. The CDR3 runs to 13 residues. Looked up from germline, CDR1 is SEHNR and CDR2 is FQNEAQ (reference sequence). With 8 bases removed from V and 5 bases from J, the gap between germline ends came to 15 bases. The full variable domain, in which reference TRBV7-9 and TRBJ2-5 provide the parts outside the CDR3, is DTGVSQNPRHKITKRGQNVTFRCDPISEHNRLYWYRQTLGQGPEFLTYFQNEAQLEKSRLLSDRFSAERPKGSFSTLEIQRTEQGDSAMYLCASVVGRGETQYFGPGTRLLVL.

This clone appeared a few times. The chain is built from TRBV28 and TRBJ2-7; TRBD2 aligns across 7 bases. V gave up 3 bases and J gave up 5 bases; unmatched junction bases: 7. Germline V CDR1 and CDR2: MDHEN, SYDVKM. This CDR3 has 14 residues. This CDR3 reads CASSFWRERHEQYF. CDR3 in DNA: TGTGCCAGCAGTTTTTGGCGGGAGAGGCACGAGCAGTACTTC.

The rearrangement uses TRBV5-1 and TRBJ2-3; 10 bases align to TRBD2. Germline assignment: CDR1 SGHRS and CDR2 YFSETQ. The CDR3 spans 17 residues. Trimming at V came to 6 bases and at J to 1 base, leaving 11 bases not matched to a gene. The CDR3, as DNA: TGCGCCAGCACTTCCTCGGGGCTAGCGGGGGGCACAGATACGCAGTATTTT. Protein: CASTSSGLAGGTDTQYF.

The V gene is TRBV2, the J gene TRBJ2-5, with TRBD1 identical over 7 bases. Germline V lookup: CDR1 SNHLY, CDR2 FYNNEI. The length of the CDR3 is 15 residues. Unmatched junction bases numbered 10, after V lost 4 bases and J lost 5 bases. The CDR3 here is CASSGYRGSGETQYF. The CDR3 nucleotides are TGTGCCAGCAGTGGATACAGGGGATCGGGGGAGACCCAGTACTTC.

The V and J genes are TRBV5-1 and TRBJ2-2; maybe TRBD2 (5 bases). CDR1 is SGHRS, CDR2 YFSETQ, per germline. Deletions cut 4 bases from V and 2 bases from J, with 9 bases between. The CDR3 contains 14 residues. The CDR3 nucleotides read TGCGCCAGCAGCAAGGACTTAAACACCGGGGAGCTGTTTTTT. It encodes CASSKDLNTGELFF.

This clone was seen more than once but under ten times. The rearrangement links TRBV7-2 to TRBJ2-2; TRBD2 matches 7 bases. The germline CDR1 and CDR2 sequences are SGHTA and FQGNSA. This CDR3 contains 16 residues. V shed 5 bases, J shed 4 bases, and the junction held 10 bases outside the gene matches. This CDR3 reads CASSRRLARGTGELFF. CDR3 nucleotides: TGTGCCAGCAGCCGCCGACTAGCTCGCGGCACCGGGGAGCTGTTTTTT.

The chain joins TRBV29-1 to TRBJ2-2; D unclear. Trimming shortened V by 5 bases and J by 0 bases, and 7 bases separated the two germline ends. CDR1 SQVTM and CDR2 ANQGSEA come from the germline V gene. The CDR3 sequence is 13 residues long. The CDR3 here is CSVWSPNTGELFF. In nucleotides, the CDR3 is TGCAGCGTTTGGTCGCCGAACACCGGGGAGCTGTTTTTT.

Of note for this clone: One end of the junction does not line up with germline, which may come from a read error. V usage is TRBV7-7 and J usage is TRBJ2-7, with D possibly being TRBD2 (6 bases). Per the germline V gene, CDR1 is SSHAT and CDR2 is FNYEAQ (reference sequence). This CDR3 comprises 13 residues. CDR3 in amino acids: CASSFDMGGEQYF. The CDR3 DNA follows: TGTGCTAGCAGCTTCGATATGGGGGGCGAGCAGTACTTC.

The DNA for the CDR3 is TGCAGCGTCTCAACTAGCGGGGGATCTCAAGAGACCCAGTACTTC. Amino acid sequence: CSVSTSGGSQETQYF. This chain uses TRBV29-1 with TRBJ2-5; 11 positions agree with TRBD2. The CDR3 is 15 residues long. The junction had 8 bases not matched to a gene; V was cut back by 6 bases and J by 2 bases. CDR1 is SQVTM, CDR2 ANQGSEA, per germline.

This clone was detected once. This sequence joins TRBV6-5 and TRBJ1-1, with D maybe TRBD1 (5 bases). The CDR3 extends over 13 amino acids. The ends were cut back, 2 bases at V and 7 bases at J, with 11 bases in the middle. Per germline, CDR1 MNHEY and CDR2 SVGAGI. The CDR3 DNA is TGTGCCAGCAGTTACCCGGGGGGTGGTGAAGCTTTCTTT. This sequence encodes CASSYPGGGEAFF.

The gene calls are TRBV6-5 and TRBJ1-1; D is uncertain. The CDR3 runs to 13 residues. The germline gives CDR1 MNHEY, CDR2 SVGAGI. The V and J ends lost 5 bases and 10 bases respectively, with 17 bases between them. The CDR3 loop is CASSKTLQSRAFF. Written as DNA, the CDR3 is TGTGCCAGCAGTAAAACCCTACAATCACGAGCTTTCTTT.